Reported below is one T cell receptor (beta chain). CDR1 and CDR2 from the germline V gene are LNHDA and SQIVND (reference sequence). The V end was cut by 6 bases, the J end by 4 bases, with 11 bases between. The CDR3 runs to 13 residues. This sample is drawn from a study of blood T cell repertoires in COVID-19. Profiled with immunoSEQ multiplex PCR; TCRdb holds only in-frame clones, not every one. The profile covers tens of thousands of clones, with 60% to 85% appearing a single time and 25% to 40% taken by the ten largest. The genes are TRBV19 and TRBJ2-3; a possible D gene is TRBD1 (5 bases). Sequences were obtained from peripheral blood. The TCR sequence derives from a human donor in a cohort sampled during active COVID-19. CDR3 sequence (DNA): TGTGCCAGTAGCCTCCCACAGGCAGATACGCAGTATTTT. As protein: CASSLPQADTQYF.